One sample yielded the 27 T cell receptor beta chains listed below, sequenced in a study of blood T cell repertoires in COVID-19 (dated by TCRdb to 2018 to 2021). Receptor libraries were prepared by the immunoSEQ multiplex PCR assay. As stored in TCRdb, this immuneACCESS dataset retains in-frame rearrangements with V and J assigned. A fraction of the clones does not appear; measured against another copy, unresolved V genes explain less than half of the discrepancy, and the remainder lacks a known reason. This sample holds hundreds of thousands of clones; 70% to 90% were observed only once. Of the sample, approximately 0.66% is held by the ten largest clones. Input material: peripheral blood. The receptors derive from a man in his forties with acute or convalescent COVID-19.

The chain carries TRBV18 and TRBJ2-3, with 8 positions matching TRBD2. The CDR3 sequence is 15 residues long. The J segment lost 0 bases and the V segment lost 6 bases, leaving 5 bases of the junction unmatched. Germline CDR1 KGHSH, CDR2 LQKENI. For the CDR3, the DNA is TGTGCCAGCTCTCCCGGGGGGGCAAGCACAGATACGCAGTATTTT. It translates to CASSPGGASTDTQYF.

This clone was observed once. The rearrangement uses TRBV7-2 and TRBJ2-1; perhaps TRBD1 as D (5 bases). Trimming removed 3 bases from V and 9 bases from J, with 15 bases in between. The CDR3 extends over 14 amino acids. The germline CDR1 and CDR2 sequences are SGHTA and FQGNSA. CDR3 bases: TGTGCCAGCAGCTTGGGGCTAGGGGAAGTTGAGCAGTTCTTC. It codes for CASSLGLGEVEQFF.

This CDR3 reads CASSLVPRTGGLMRAFF. The CDR3 DNA sequence: TGTGCCAGCAGCTTAGTTCCCCGGACAGGGGGCCTGATGAGAGCTTTCTTT. The chain carries TRBV11-2 and TRBJ1-1; TRBD1 matches at 11 bases. The CDR3 sequence is 17 residues long. Germline V lookup: CDR1 SGHAT, CDR2 FQNNGV. The V and J ends lost 1 base and 10 bases, in that order; junction bases with no gene match: 14. The whole variable domain, filled in from reference TRBV11-2 and TRBJ1-1, reads EAGVAQSPRYKIIEKRQSVAFWCNPISGHATLYWYQQILGQGPKLLIQFQNNGVVDDSQLPKDRFSAERLKGVDSTLKIQPAKLEDSAVYLCASSLVPRTGGLMRAFFGQGTRLTVV.

The chain is built from TRBV7-2 and TRBJ2-7; 8 bases align to TRBD2. Germline V gene data show CDR1 as SGHTA and CDR2 as FQGNSA. The V segment lost 4 bases and the J segment 0 bases; nucleotides outside the gene matches: 17. The CDR3 consists of 19 residues. The CDR3 here is CASSSTTLITSGSSYEQYF. CDR3 bases: TGTGCCAGCAGCTCAACTACCCTTATTACTAGCGGAAGCTCCTACGAGCAGTACTTC.

The chain recombines TRBV7-9 with TRBJ2-7; D unresolved. Looked up from germline, CDR1 is SEHNR and CDR2 is FQNEAQ (reference sequence). V lost 6 bases and J 2 bases, leaving 17 bases between the germline ends. This CDR3 region has 15 residues. The chain's CDR3 is CASRPTPSTAYEQYF. In DNA form, the CDR3 reads TGTGCCAGCAGACCGACTCCATCTACCGCCTACGAGCAGTACTTC.

The chain employs TRBV5-1 and TRBJ2-7; 7 bases align to TRBD2. Germline V gene lookup returns CDR1 SGHRS and CDR2 YFSETQ. The CDR3 length is 15 residues. Trimming at V came to 2 bases and at J to 6 bases, leaving 11 bases not matched to a gene. The CDR3 spells CASSFGLGDSGEQYF. The DNA of the CDR3 is TGCGCCAGCAGCTTCGGACTAGGAGACTCGGGCGAGCAGTACTTC.

This chain links TRBV6-1 with TRBJ1-2, with TRBD1 matching 7 bases. V was clipped by 2 bases and J by 7 bases; unmatched bases: 7. Germline CDR1 is MNHNS and CDR2 is SASEGT. The CDR3 length is 14 residues. In DNA, the CDR3 is TGTGCCAGCAGTGAACGGGCCTCAGGGGGTGGCTACACCTTC. Translation: CASSERASGGGYTF.

V is TRBV19 and J is TRBJ2-7, with a possible D match to TRBD1 (5 bases). Trimming left V 8 bases short and J 2 bases short, with 13 bases between. Germline lookup yields CDR1 LNHDA and CDR2 SQIVND (reference sequence). This CDR3 spans 13 amino acids. The CDR3 DNA sequence: TGTGCCAGTGGTGAAGGGGCGGCCTACGAGCAGTACTTC. Encoded protein: CASGEGAAYEQYF.

The V call is TRBV11-2, the J call TRBJ2-3; weak D call: TRBD2 (6 bases). The CDR3 extends over 14 amino acids. Looked up from germline, CDR1 is SGHAT and CDR2 is FQNNGV. V was shortened by 3 bases and J by 10 bases, with 17 bases between the two germline ends. The CDR3 coding sequence is TGTGCCAGCAGCTTGGGGACTCCCCCGAGGGCGCAGTATTTT. Encoded protein: CASSLGTPPRAQYF. The variable domain in full, completed from reference TRBV11-2 and TRBJ2-3, reads EAGVAQSPRYKIIEKRQSVAFWCNPISGHATLYWYQQILGQGPKLLIQFQNNGVVDDSQLPKDRFSAERLKGVDSTLKIQPAKLEDSAVYLCASSLGTPPRAQYFGPGTRLTVL.

V is TRBV2 and J is TRBJ1-1; D possibly corresponds to TRBD1 (6 bases). V gave up 1 base and J gave up 5 bases, with 14 bases separating them. CDR3 size: 15 residues. Germline V CDR1 and CDR2: SNHLY, FYNNEI. The chain's CDR3 is CASSEVRGARTEAFF. The DNA for the CDR3 is TGTGCCAGCAGTGAAGTTCGGGGGGCGAGGACTGAAGCTTTCTTT.

This chain links TRBV5-6 with TRBJ1-1; TRBD1 is a possible D gene (6 bases). Germline V gene lookup returns CDR1 SGHDT and CDR2 YYEEEE. V lost 0 bases and J lost 3, with 15 bases in between. The CDR3 extends over 16 amino acids. This chain's CDR3 is CASSLEPRPGDTEAFF. CDR3 nucleotide sequence: TGTGCCAGCAGCTTGGAACCCCGCCCAGGGGACACTGAAGCTTTCTTT.

The chain links TRBV15 to TRBJ1-5; no clear D gene. CDR3 length: 14 residues. Germline V gene sequence: CDR1 LNHNV, CDR2 YYDKDF (reference sequence). V was clipped by 5 bases and J by 10 bases, with 18 bases between them. Here the CDR3 DNA reads TGTGCCACCAGCCCTCTAGGCGGAGTGGAACCCCAGCATTTT. Translating it yields CATSPLGGVEPQHF.

V gene TRBV29-1 combines with J gene TRBJ1-5; tentatively, D is TRBD1 (5 bases). The length of the CDR3 is 13 residues. Deletions cut 0 bases from V and 4 bases from J, with 7 bases between. The germline V gene encodes CDR1 SQVTM and CDR2 ANQGSEA. CDR3 in amino acids: CSVEETENQPQHF. CDR3 DNA sequence: TGCAGCGTTGAAGAGACAGAAAATCAGCCCCAGCATTTT.

This clone was found a few times. The chain couples TRBV7-8 to TRBJ2-3; TRBD2 might be the D (5 bases). Deletions cut 1 base from V and 6 bases from J, with 17 bases between. The CDR3 runs to 16 residues. CDR1 is SGHVS, CDR2 FQNEAQ, per germline. The CDR3 here is CASSLGVGVRWDTQYF. The CDR3 nucleotides read TGTGCCAGCAGCTTAGGAGTGGGAGTAAGGTGGGATACGCAGTATTTT.

The chain combines TRBV4-3 with TRBJ2-7, with 7 bases that match TRBD2. The CDR3 is 15 residues long. Trimming took 4 bases from V and 2 from J; bases not matched to a gene: 8. Germline CDR1 is LGHNA and CDR2 is YSLEER. The CDR3 DNA sequence: TGCGCCAGCAGCCTTGGGAGCGGGGCGGCCTACGAGCAGTACTTC. This translates into CASSLGSGAAYEQYF.

On this clone: At the DNA level, this CDR3 is encoded by other sequences in the same sample as well. CDR3 in amino acids: CAWSSGQPYEQYF. In nucleotides, the CDR3 is TGTGCCTGGAGTTCTGGACAGCCCTACGAGCAGTACTTC. The V gene is TRBV30, the J gene TRBJ2-7; D possibly corresponds to TRBD1 (6 bases). Germline CDR1 and CDR2: GTSNPN and SVGIG (reference sequence). V shed 2 bases and J shed 2 bases, with 10 bases lying between them. This CDR3 has 13 amino acids.

The V gene is TRBV7-4, the J gene TRBJ1-1, with 9 positions matching TRBD1. V shed 5 bases, J shed 7 bases, and the junction held 8 bases outside the gene matches. This CDR3 contains 14 residues. Germline CDR1 SGHVT, CDR2 SQSDAQ. CDR3 region: CASSARDRENEAFF. CDR3 DNA sequence: TGTGCCAGCAGCGCCCGGGACAGGGAAAATGAAGCTTTCTTT.

The chain has TRBV2 and TRBJ2-1; TRBD2 matches at 16 bases. This CDR3 has 19 amino acids. Losses at the gene ends were 6 bases for V and 6 bases for J; bases not matched to a gene: 14. Germline V lookup: CDR1 SNHLY, CDR2 FYNNEI. This CDR3 is CASRPGTSGRAVYRNEQFF. Written as DNA, the CDR3 is TGTGCCAGCAGGCCCGGGACTAGCGGGAGGGCCGTTTATCGCAATGAGCAGTTCTTC.

The chain couples TRBV5-4 to TRBJ2-5; perhaps TRBD1 as D (6 bases). Trimming took off 4 bases at V and 1 base at J, with 14 bases between the two ends. Germline loops: CDR1 SGHNT, CDR2 YYREEE (reference sequence). CDR3 length: 15 residues. The CDR3 loop is CASSGDPDSQETQYF. Here the CDR3 DNA reads TGTGCCAGCAGCGGGGACCCGGACAGCCAAGAGACCCAGTACTTC.

This rearrangement joins TRBV23-1 to TRBJ2-3; 13 bases fit TRBD2. TRBV23-1 is sorted into the ORF group, with uncertain function. There are 19 residues in the CDR3. V gave up 5 bases and J gave up 2 bases; unmatched junction bases: 13. CDR3: CASSGLAGESCANTDTQYF. In DNA form, the CDR3 reads TGCGCCAGCAGTGGACTAGCGGGGGAATCGTGCGCGAACACAGATACGCAGTATTTT.

The V and J genes are TRBV5-1 and TRBJ2-7, with D possibly TRBD2 on 6 matching bases. Germline V gene sequence: CDR1 SGHRS, CDR2 YFSETQ. Trimming took 7 bases from V and 7 from J, leaving 18 bases between them. CDR3 length: 13 amino acids. CDR3 sequence reads: CASVGGGQGEQYF. CDR3 DNA: TGCGCCAGCGTGGGGGGTGGACAAGGGGAGCAGTACTTC. The variable domain in full, completed from reference TRBV5-1 and TRBJ2-7, reads KAGVTQTPRYLIKTRGQQVTLSCSPISGHRSVSWYQQTPGQGLQFLFEYFSETQRNKGNFPGRFSGRQFSNSRSEMNVSTLELGDSALYLCASVGGGQGEQYFGPGTRLTVT.

The rearrangement uses TRBV28 and TRBJ1-1; D is possibly TRBD1 (6 bases). V lost 8 bases and J lost 1, with 8 bases in between. Germline lookup yields CDR1 MDHEN and CDR2 SYDVKM. The CDR3 sequence is 12 residues long. The CDR3 DNA reads TGTGCCAGCCGGGACAAGAACACTGAAGCTTTCTTT. It is translated as CASRDKNTEAFF.

This rearrangement joins TRBV28 to TRBJ2-7; 7 positions agree with TRBD2. V was pared by 4 bases and J by 11 bases, with 8 bases of the junction left unmatched. The CDR3 length is 12 residues. Germline-derived CDR1 and CDR2 are MDHEN and SYDVKM. This chain's CDR3 is CASSWGGPGKYF. CDR3 in DNA: TGTGCCAGCAGTTGGGGAGGGCCCGGCAAGTACTTC. Full variable domain (missing parts from reference TRBV28 and TRBJ2-7): DVKVTQSSRYLVKRTGEKVFLECVQDMDHENMFWYRQDPGLGLRLIYFSYDVKMKEKGDIPEGYSVSREKKERFSLILESASTNQTSMYLCASSWGGPGKYFGPGTRLTVT.

V and J are TRBV7-9 and TRBJ1-2; D might be TRBD1 (5 bases). Trimming cost V 5 bases and J 3 bases, with 19 bases left between them. CDR1 SEHNR and CDR2 FQNEAQ come from the germline V gene (reference sequence). This CDR3 is 16 amino acids long. In DNA form, the CDR3 reads TGTGCCAGCAGCCACCCCGGGGGGAACATCGACTATGGCTACACCTTC. Translation: CASSHPGGNIDYGYTF.

This clone was picked up a small number of times. CDR3 loop: CASHSGGTVNSPLHF. The CDR3 bases are TGTGCCAGTCACTCAGGGGGGACAGTTAATTCACCCCTCCACTTT. J is TRBJ1-6 and V is TRBV11-2; 7 positions match TRBD1. The CDR3 consists of 15 residues. Germline V gene data show CDR1 as SGHAT and CDR2 as FQNNGV. V shed 9 bases, J shed 6 bases, and the junction held 11 bases outside the gene matches.

The genes are TRBV6-4 and TRBJ1-2, with 10 bases aligning to TRBD1. Germline lookup yields CDR1 MRHNA and CDR2 SNTAGT. This CDR3 region has 14 residues. Trimming cost V 7 bases and J 5 bases; bases outside gene matches: 7. In DNA form, the CDR3 reads TGTGCCAGCAAGTCCGGGACAGGGGTATATGGCTACACCTTC. Translating it yields CASKSGTGVYGYTF.

J is TRBJ2-1 and V is TRBV6-1; 12 bases are shared with TRBD2. In germline, CDR1 is MNHNS, CDR2 SASEGT. Germline trimming cut 7 bases from V and 4 bases from J; bases unmatched to any gene: 2. There are 14 residues in the CDR3. In DNA form, the CDR3 reads TGTGCCAGCAATGGACTAGCGGGGTACAATGAGCAGTTCTTC. Protein: CASNGLAGYNEQFF.